The clone carrying this TCR beta chain has a handful of counts. Its antigen is currently unknown. CDR3 length equals 13 residues. Per the germline V gene, CDR1 is SEHNR and CDR2 is FQNEAQ (reference sequence). Trimming removed 6 bases at V and 5 bases at J, with 11 bases between. Isolation of CD4+ naive, central memory, regulatory and stem cell-like memory cells was achieved by sorting via CD45RO/CCR7/CD25/CD127/CD95/CD27. Since all of the isolated RNA was reverse transcribed, expressed TCRB transcripts were what got sequenced. TCRdb's table, derived via immunoSEQ multiplex PCR, lists solely in-frame clones and lacks some. The sample has some 200,000 clones; about a sixth are singletons. This sample is drawn from a study of beta chain features in type 1 diabetes. Whole-study results and caveats: TCRB CDR3s were moderately but significantly shorter in Type 1 diabetes patients in all four CD4+ subsets.

V is TRBV7-9 and J is TRBJ2-1; the D is unclear. This clonotype originated in a man younger than 40 with type 1 diabetes. The sequencing sample was made of naive CD4+ T cells from blood. Written as DNA, the CDR3 is TGTGCCAGCAGGTTGCGAAACGACAATGAGCAGTTCTTC. This translates into CASRLRNDNEQFF.